Each of the 26 T cell receptor beta chains below was sequenced from the same sample in a study of T cells after yellow fever vaccination. From the 5' RACE reads, TCRdb called clonotypes with MiXCR, one entry per CDR3 protein. The table lists 400,000 to 650,000 distinct CDR3 sequences, about a fifth of them singletons, with roughly a sixth in the top ten. This specimen consisted of PBMCs, obtained approximately 22 days after the first yellow fever vaccination. The receptors shown here come from a man younger than 30 who received the YFV17D yellow fever vaccine.

This clonotype was seen only a few times. V and J are TRBV7-2 and TRBJ2-7; maybe TRBD1 (5 bases). Per germline, CDR1 SGHTA and CDR2 FQGNSA. Trimming cost V 5 bases and J 2 bases, with 13 bases left between them. CDR3 length: 14 residues. The chain's CDR3 is CASSPGQPAYEQYV. The CDR3 nucleotides are TGTGCCAGCAGCCCAGGGCAGCCGGCCTACGAGCAGTACGTC.

The chain employs TRBV18 and TRBJ1-4; D perhaps matches TRBD1 (6 bases). The germline CDR1 and CDR2 sequences are KGHSH and LQKENI. The length of the CDR3 is 14 residues. Trimming shortened V by 6 bases and J by 4 bases, and 12 bases separated the two germline ends. CDR3 sequence reads: CASSRTADNEKLFF. CDR3 in DNA: TGTGCCAGCTCCCGGACAGCCGATAATGAAAAACTGTTTTTT.

The chain combines TRBV7-9 with TRBJ2-5; 10 bases align to TRBD2. The CDR3 is 17 amino acids. Trimming cost V 5 bases and J 5 bases; bases outside gene matches: 14. Germline values: CDR1 SEHNR, CDR2 FQNEAQ (reference sequence). The CDR3 sequence is CASSPSSGGTTAETQYF. CDR3 coding DNA: TGTGCCAGCAGCCCCAGTAGCGGGGGGACCACTGCGGAGACCCAGTACTTC.

The chain uses TRBV23-1 and TRBJ2-5, with TRBD2 matching 9 bases. TRBV23-1 is assigned to the ORF class and has an uncertain function. J gave up 7 bases and V 3 bases, and 12 bases lay outside the gene matches. There are 16 residues in the CDR3. The CDR3, as DNA: TGCGCCAGCAGTCATCTAGTAGCGGGGGCGGGCGGGACCCAGTACTTC. Translation gives CASSHLVAGAGGTQYF.

This chain uses TRBV7-9 with TRBJ1-2; TRBD1 is a possible D gene (6 bases). Germline V lookup: CDR1 SEHNR, CDR2 FQNEAQ (reference sequence). Trimming left V 1 base short and J 4 bases short, with 16 bases between. The CDR3 totals 16 residues. The CDR3 loop is CASSLVGGRGFYGYTF. Here the CDR3 DNA reads TGTGCCAGCAGCTTAGTTGGTGGCAGGGGCTTCTATGGCTACACCTTC. The whole variable domain, remainder taken from reference TRBV7-9 and TRBJ1-2, is DTGVSQNPRHKITKRGQNVTFRCDPISEHNRLYWYRQTLGQGPEFLTYFQNEAQLEKSRLLSDRFSAERPKGSFSTLEIQRTEQGDSAMYLCASSLVGGRGFYGYTFGSGTRLTVV.

This chain connects TRBV7-9 to TRBJ2-7; the D gene is possibly TRBD2 (6 bases). In germline, CDR1 is SEHNR, CDR2 FQNEAQ (reference sequence). Trimming removed 3 bases from V and 2 bases from J, with 14 bases in between. The CDR3 is 15 amino acids. The CDR3 region has the DNA TGTGCCAGCAGCTTTGCCGGGACTTTAGCCTACGAGCAGTACGTC. It codes for CASSFAGTLAYEQYV.

This clonotype was seen a few times. The chain employs TRBV29-1 and TRBJ1-2, with D unclear. The V and J ends lost 5 bases and 2 bases respectively, with 6 bases between them. Germline loops: CDR1 SQVTM, CDR2 ANQGSEA. The CDR3 is 11 residues long. CDR3 protein: CSVMENYGYTF. The CDR3 coding sequence is TGCAGCGTTATGGAGAACTATGGCTACACCTTC.

The rearrangement uses TRBV29-1 and TRBJ1-1, with no clear D. Germline values: CDR1 SQVTM, CDR2 ANQGSEA. The CDR3 has 12 residues. Trimming shortened V by 8 bases and J by 0 bases, and 10 bases separated the two germline ends. The DNA of the CDR3 is TGCAGCATTAGGGTGTTGAACACTGAAGCTTTCTTT. This encodes CSIRVLNTEAFF.

The chain employs TRBV6-5 and TRBJ2-5; D unclear. Germline V gene data show CDR1 as MNHEY and CDR2 as SVGAGI. The CDR3 totals 14 residues. V was clipped by 0 bases and J by 2 bases, with 7 bases between them. The CDR3 region has the DNA TGTGCCAGCAGTTACTCGACCACTCAAGAGACCCAGTACTTC. It is translated as CASSYSTTQETQYF.

The sample holds many counts of this clonotype. CDR3 DNA: TGTGCCAGCACCGAACAGGGGGCCGTCTCTGGAAACACCATATATTTT. It codes for CASTEQGAVSGNTIYF. The chain couples TRBV7-8 to TRBJ1-3, with 9 bases that match TRBD1. Trimming cost V 7 bases and J 0 bases; bases outside gene matches: 7. The germline V gene has CDR1 SGHVS and CDR2 FQNEAQ. The CDR3 runs to 16 residues.

This chain links TRBV4-3 with TRBJ2-5, with a weak D call TRBD1 (6 bases). CDR3 length: 15 amino acids. Trimming took off 0 bases at V and 2 bases at J, with 10 bases between the two ends. Germline V gene sequence: CDR1 LGHNA, CDR2 YSLEER. In nucleotides, the CDR3 is TGCGCCAGCAGCCAAGATGCGGACAGTCAAGAGACCCAGTACTTC. This translates into CASSQDADSQETQYF.

In its sample, this clonotype was seen once. The V call is TRBV20-1, the J call TRBJ2-4; D remains unclear. The V gene's germline CDR1 is DFQATT and CDR2 SNEGSKA (reference sequence). CDR3 length equals 18 residues. With 3 bases removed from V and 10 bases from J, the gap between germline ends came to 31 bases. The CDR3 bases are TGCAGTGCTAGTCCGTGGCCGAGGACCACCCTCAGTCAGAATATTCAGTACTTC. This translates into CSASPWPRTTLSQNIQYF.

This clonotype was counted a few times. The genes are TRBV5-1 and TRBJ2-1; TRBD1 is a possible D gene (5 bases). CDR3 length: 14 residues. The germline V gene encodes CDR1 SGHRS and CDR2 YFSETQ. Between the trimmed V and J ends, which lost 0 bases and 4 bases, there was a span of 8 bases. The CDR3 DNA is TGCGCCAGCAGCTTGGGGACAAAATACAATGAGCAGTTCTTC. This encodes CASSLGTKYNEQFF.

In its sample, this clonotype was seen many times. The chain carries TRBV20-1 and TRBJ2-3; TRBD1 or TRBD2 may be the D gene (5 bases each). The germline V gene has CDR1 DFQATT and CDR2 SNEGSKA (reference sequence). V was cut by 6 bases and J by 2 bases, with 18 bases left in between. The CDR3 totals 15 residues. The chain's CDR3 is CSAATPGDVTDTQYF. The CDR3 DNA follows: TGCAGTGCCGCTACCCCCGGGGACGTCACAGATACGCAGTATTTT.

This clonotype was detected only a few times. The V and J genes are TRBV10-3 and TRBJ2-5, with D perhaps being TRBD1 or TRBD2 (6 bases each). This CDR3 has 16 amino acids. Deletions cut 2 bases from V and 0 bases from J, with 13 bases between. Germline V gene data show CDR1 as ENHRY and CDR2 as SYGVKD. The CDR3 here is CAISERLGGYQETQYF. The CDR3 DNA reads as TGTGCCATCAGTGAGCGTTTAGGGGGGTACCAAGAGACCCAGTACTTC.

This clonotype was observed once. The chain couples TRBV28 to TRBJ2-7; a weak D match, TRBD1 (5 bases). This CDR3 is built from 14 residues. The germline CDR1 and CDR2 sequences are MDHEN and SYDVKM. V was trimmed by 5 bases and J by 6 bases, leaving 17 bases between them. The CDR3 DNA sequence: TGTGCCAGCAGTCCCCCGAAGGGGCTTGGCGAGCAGTACGTC. It codes for CASSPPKGLGEQYV.

This clonotype was recorded a few times. The chain recombines TRBV5-1 with TRBJ2-1; either TRBD1 or TRBD2 may supply D (6 bases each). Germline assignment: CDR1 SGHRS and CDR2 YFSETQ. Trimming pared 4 bases from V and 4 bases from J, leaving 15 bases between. The length of the CDR3 is 15 residues. CDR3 sequence reads: CASSQEGGTYNEQFF. CDR3 nucleotide sequence: TGCGCCAGCAGCCAGGAGGGGGGCACATACAATGAGCAGTTCTTC.

This rearrangement joins TRBV7-2 to TRBJ2-5; tentatively, D is TRBD2 (7 bases). The germline CDR1 and CDR2 sequences are SGHTA and FQGNSA. The CDR3 runs 16 residues. The V gene lost 3 bases and the J gene lost 2 bases, with 16 bases spanning the gap. For the CDR3, the DNA is TGTGCCAGCAGCTTCTTCTGGCGGGGGCTTCAAGAGACCCAGTACTTC. Protein product: CASSFFWRGLQETQYF.

This clonotype was recorded a few times. The chain uses TRBV4-1 and TRBJ1-1; 7 nucleotides match TRBD1. With V trimmed by 6 bases and J by 4 bases, 11 bases remained unmatched. The CDR3 covers 15 residues. CDR1 MGHRA and CDR2 YSYEKL come from the germline V gene. DNA for the CDR3: TGCGCCAGCAGATACGACAGGGCTGGGGGCACTGAAGCTTTCTTT. Its protein product is CASRYDRAGGTEAFF.

This clonotype was found a few times. The DNA of the CDR3 is TGTGCCAGCAGTTTATGCTGGCTCGTAAGACGAGGCTACACCTTC. Protein: CASSLCWLVRRGYTF. The chain links TRBV27 to TRBJ1-2; D remains ambiguous. V shed 1 base and J shed 8 bases, with 17 bases lying between them. The CDR3 contains 15 residues. Germline V lookup: CDR1 MNHEY, CDR2 SMNVEV (reference sequence).

The gene calls are TRBV4-1 and TRBJ1-2; TRBD1 might be the D (5 bases). In germline, CDR1 is MGHRA, CDR2 YSYEKL. V was clipped by 1 base and J by 5 bases, with 11 bases between them. CDR3 size: 14 residues. The CDR3 loop reads CASSQGEGTYGYTF. CDR3 DNA: TGCGCCAGCAGCCAAGGGGAGGGGACTTATGGCTACACCTTC.

This clonotype appeared a few times. The gene calls are TRBV9 and TRBJ1-6, with TRBD1 as a possible D gene (5 bases). The CDR3 covers 15 residues. Germline V lookup: CDR1 SGDLS, CDR2 YYNGEE. V was clipped by 0 bases and J by 10 bases, with 14 bases between them. The CDR3 bases are TGTGCCAGCAGCGTAGCGGGGGAAAAAGGGTCACCCCTCCACTTT. It yields the protein CASSVAGEKGSPLHF.

This chain uses TRBV18 with TRBJ2-3; 8 bases match TRBD2. CDR1 and CDR2 (germline): KGHSH, LQKENI. With V trimmed by 6 bases and J by 3 bases, 8 bases remained unmatched. The CDR3 spans 15 residues. CDR3 protein: CASSTGGVLTDTQYF. The DNA of the CDR3 is TGTGCCAGCTCGACGGGGGGGGTACTAACAGATACGCAGTATTTT.

V gene TRBV24-1 combines with J gene TRBJ1-5; D unresolved. The CDR3 contains 20 residues. V was pared by 1 base and J by 5 bases, with 26 bases between. The germline gives CDR1 KGHDR, CDR2 SFDVKD. The CDR3 here is CATSDFKLVRFRRRDQPQHF. Written as DNA, the CDR3 is TGTGCCACCAGTGATTTCAAGTTGGTGCGGTTTCGGCGTCGGGATCAGCCCCAGCATTTT.

Comment on this clonotype: One end of the junction varies from germline; a read error may be responsible. This chain connects TRBV5-6 to TRBJ2-7; possible D gene TRBD1, 7 bases. This CDR3 spans 16 amino acids. In germline, CDR1 is SGHDT, CDR2 YYEEEE. The CDR3: CASCLSPRGRSYEQYF. The CDR3 nucleotides read TGTGCCAGCTGCTTATCACCCAGGGGGAGGTCCTACGAGCAGTACTTC. The whole variable domain, filled in from reference TRBV5-6 and TRBJ2-7, reads DAGVTQSPTHLIKTRGQQVTLRCSPKSGHDTVSWYQQALGQGPQFIFQYYEEEERQRGNFPDRFSGHQFPNYSSELNVNALLLGDSALYLCASCLSPRGRSYEQYFGPGTRLTVT.

The chain recombines TRBV12-3 or TRBV12-4 with TRBJ2-2; D may correspond to TRBD1 or TRBD2 (5 bases each). The V gene lost 4 bases and the J gene lost 2 bases, with 11 bases spanning the gap. This CDR3 contains 15 residues. CDR3 amino acids: CASSSRDQNTGELFF. The DNA of the CDR3 is TGTGCCAGCAGTTCACGGGACCAAAACACCGGGGAGCTGTTTTTT.